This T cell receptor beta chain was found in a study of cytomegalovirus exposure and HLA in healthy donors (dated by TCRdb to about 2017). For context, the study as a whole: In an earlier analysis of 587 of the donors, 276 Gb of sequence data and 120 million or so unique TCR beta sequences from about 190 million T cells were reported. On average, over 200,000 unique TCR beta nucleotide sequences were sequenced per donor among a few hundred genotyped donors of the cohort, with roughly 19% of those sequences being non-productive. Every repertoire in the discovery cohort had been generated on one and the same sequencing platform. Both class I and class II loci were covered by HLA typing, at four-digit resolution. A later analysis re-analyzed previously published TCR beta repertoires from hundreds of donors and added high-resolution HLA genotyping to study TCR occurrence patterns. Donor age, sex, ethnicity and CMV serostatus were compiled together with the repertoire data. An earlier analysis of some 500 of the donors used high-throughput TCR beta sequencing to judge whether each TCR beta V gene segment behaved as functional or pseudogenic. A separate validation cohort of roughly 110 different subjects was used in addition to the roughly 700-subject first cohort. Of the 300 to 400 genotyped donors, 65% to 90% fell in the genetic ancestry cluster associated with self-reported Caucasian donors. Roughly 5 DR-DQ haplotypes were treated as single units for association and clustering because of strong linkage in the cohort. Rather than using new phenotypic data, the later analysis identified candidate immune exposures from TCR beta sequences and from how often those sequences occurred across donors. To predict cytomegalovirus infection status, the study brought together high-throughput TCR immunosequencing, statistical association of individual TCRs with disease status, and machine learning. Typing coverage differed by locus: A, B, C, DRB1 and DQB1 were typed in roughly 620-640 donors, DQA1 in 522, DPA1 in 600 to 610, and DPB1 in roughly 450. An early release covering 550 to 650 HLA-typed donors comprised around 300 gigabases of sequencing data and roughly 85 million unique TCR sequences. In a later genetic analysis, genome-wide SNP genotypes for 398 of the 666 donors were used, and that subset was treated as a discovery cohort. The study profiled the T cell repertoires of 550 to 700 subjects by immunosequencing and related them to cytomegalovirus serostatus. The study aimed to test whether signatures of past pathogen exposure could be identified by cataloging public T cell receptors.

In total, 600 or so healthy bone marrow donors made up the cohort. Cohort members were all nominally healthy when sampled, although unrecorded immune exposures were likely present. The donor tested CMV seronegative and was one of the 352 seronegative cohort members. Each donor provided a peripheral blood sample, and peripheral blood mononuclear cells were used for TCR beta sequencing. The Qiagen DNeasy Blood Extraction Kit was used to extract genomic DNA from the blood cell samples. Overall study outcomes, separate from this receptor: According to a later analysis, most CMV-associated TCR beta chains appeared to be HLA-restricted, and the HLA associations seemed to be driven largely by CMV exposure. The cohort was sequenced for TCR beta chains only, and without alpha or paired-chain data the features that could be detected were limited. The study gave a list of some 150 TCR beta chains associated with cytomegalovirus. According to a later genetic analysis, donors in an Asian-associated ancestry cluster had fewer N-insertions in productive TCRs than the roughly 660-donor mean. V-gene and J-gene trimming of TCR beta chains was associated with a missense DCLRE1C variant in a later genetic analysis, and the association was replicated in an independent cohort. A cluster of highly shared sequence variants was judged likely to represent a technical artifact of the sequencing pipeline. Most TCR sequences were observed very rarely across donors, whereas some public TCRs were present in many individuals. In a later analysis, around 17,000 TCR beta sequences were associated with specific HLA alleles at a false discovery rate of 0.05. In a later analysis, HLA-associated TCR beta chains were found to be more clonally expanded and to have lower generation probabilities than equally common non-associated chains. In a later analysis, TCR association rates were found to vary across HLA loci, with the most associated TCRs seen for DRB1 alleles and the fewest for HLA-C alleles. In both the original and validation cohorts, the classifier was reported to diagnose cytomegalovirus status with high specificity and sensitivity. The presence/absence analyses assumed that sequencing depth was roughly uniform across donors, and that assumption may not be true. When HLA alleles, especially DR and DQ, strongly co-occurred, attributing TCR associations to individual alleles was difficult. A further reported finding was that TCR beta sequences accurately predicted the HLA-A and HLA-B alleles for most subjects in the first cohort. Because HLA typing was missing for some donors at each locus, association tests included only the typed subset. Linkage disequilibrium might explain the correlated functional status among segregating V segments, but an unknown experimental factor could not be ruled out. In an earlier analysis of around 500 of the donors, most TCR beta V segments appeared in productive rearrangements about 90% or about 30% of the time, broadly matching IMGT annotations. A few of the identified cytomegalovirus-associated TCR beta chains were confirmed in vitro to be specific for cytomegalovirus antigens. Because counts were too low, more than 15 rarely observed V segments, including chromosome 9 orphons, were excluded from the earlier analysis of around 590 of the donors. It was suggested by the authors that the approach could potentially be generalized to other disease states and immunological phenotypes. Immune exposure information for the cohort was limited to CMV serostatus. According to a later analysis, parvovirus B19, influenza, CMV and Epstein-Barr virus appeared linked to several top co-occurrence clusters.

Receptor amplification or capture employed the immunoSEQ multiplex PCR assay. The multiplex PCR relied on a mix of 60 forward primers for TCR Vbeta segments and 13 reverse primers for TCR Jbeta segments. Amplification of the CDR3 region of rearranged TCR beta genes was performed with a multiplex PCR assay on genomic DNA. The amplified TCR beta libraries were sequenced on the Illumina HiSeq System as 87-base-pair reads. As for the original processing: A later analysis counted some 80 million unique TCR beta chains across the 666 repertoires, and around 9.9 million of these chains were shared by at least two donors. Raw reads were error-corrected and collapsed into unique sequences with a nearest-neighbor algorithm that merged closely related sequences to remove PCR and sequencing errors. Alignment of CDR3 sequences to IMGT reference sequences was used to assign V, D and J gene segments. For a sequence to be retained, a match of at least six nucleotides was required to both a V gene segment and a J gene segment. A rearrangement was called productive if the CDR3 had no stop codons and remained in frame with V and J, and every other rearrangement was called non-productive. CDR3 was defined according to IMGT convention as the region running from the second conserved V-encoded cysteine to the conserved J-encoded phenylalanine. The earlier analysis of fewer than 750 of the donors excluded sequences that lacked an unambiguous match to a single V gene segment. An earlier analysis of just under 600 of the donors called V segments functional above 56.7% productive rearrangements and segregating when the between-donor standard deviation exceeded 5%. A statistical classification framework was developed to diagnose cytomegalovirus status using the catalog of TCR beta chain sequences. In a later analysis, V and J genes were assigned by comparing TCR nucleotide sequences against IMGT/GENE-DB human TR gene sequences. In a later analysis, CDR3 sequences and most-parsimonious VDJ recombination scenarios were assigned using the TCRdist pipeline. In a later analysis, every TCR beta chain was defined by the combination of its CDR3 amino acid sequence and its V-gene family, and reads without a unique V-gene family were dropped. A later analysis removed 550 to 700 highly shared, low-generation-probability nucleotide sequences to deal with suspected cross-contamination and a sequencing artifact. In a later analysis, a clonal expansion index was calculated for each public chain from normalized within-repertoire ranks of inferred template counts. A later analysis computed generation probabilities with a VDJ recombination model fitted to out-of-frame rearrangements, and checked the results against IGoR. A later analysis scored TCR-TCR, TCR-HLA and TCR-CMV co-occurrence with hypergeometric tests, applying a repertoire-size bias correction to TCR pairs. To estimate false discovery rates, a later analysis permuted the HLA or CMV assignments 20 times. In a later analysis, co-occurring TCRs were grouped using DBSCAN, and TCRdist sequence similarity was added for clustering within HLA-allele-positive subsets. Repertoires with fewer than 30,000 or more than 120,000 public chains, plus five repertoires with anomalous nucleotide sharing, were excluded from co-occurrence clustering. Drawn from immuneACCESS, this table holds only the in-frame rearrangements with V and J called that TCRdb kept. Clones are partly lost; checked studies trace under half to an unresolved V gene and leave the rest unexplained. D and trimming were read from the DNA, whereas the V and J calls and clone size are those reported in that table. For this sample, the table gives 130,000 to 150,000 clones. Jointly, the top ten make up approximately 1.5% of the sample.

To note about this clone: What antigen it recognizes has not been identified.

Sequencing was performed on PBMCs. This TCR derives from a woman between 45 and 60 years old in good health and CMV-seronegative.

The DNA sequence is as follows: TGTGCCAGCAGTATCGGGACAGGCGATCAGCCCCAGCATTTT. The encoded protein is CASSIGTGDQPQHF. This receptor chain uses TRBV7-8 and TRBJ1-5, and 8 bases in between align with TRBD1. The germline V gene supplies CDR1 SGHVS and CDR2 FQNEAQ. V trim: 6 bases; J trim: 5 bases; unmatched bases: 6. From the cysteine through the phenylalanine, the CDR3 covers 14 amino acids. Kept here is only the CDR3 DNA, which spans 42 bases and is read in frame from base 1.